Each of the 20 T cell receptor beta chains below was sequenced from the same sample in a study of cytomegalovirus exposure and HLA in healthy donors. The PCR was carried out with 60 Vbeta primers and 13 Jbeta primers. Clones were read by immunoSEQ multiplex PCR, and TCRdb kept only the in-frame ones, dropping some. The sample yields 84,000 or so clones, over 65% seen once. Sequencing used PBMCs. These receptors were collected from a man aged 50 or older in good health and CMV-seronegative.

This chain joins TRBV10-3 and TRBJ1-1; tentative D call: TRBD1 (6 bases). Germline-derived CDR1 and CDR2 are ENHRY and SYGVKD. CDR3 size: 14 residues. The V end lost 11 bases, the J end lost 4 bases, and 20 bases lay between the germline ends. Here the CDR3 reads CAAGERQGSTEAFF. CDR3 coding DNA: TGTGCCGCCGGAGAGCGGCAGGGGAGCACTGAAGCTTTCTTT.

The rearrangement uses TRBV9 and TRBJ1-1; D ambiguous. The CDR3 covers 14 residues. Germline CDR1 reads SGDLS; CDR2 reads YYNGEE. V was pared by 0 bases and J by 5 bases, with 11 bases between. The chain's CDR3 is CASSVGGFGTEAFF. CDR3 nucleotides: TGTGCCAGCAGCGTAGGCGGCTTCGGGACTGAAGCTTTCTTT.

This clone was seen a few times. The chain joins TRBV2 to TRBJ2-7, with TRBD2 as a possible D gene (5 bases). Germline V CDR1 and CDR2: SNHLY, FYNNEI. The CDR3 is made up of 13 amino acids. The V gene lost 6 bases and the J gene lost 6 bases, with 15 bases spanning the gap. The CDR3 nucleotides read TGTGCCAGCAGGGGGAGTCACATTGGCGAGCAGTACTTC. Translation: CASRGSHIGEQYF. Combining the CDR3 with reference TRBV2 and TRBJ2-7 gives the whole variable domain EPEVTQTPSHQVTQMGQEVILRCVPISNHLYFYWYRQILGQKVEFLVSFYNNEISEKSEIFDDQFSVERPDGSNFTLKIRSTKLEDSAMYFCASRGSHIGEQYFGPGTRLTVT.

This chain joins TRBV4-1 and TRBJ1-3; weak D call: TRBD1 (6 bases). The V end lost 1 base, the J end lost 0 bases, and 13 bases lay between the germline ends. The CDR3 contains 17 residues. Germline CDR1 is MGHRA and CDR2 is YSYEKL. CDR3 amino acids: CASSQAGTRYSGNTIYF. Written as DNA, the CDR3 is TGCGCCAGCAGCCAAGCTGGGACAAGATACTCTGGAAACACCATATATTTT.

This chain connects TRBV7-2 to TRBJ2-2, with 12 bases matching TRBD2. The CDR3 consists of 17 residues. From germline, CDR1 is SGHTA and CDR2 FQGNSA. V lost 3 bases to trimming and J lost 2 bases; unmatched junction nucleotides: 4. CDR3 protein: CASSFTSGGINTGELFF. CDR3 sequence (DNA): TGTGCCAGCAGCTTTACTAGCGGGGGGATAAACACCGGGGAGCTGTTTTTT.

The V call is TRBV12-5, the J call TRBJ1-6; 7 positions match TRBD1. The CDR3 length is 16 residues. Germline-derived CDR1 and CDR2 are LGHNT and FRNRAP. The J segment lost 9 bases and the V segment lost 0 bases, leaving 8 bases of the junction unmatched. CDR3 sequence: CASGLVRGRGVSPLHF. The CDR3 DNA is TGTGCTAGTGGTTTGGTACGGGGCAGGGGGGTTTCACCCCTCCACTTT.

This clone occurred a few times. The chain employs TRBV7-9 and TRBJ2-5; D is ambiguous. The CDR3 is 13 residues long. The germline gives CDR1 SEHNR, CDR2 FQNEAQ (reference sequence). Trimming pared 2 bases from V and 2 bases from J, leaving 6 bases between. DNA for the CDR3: TGTGCCAGCAGCTTATCCCCGCAAGAGACCCAGTACTTC. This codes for CASSLSPQETQYF.

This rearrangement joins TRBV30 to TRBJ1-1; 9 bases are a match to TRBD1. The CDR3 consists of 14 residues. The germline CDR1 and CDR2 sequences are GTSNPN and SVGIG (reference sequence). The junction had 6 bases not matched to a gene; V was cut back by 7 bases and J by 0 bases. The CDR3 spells CASRGDRVNTEAFF. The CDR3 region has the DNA TGTGCCTCCAGGGGGGACAGGGTGAACACTGAAGCTTTCTTT.

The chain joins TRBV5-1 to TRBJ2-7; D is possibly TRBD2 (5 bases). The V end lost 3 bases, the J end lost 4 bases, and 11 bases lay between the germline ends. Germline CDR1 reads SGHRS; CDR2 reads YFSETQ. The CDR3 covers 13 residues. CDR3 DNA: TGCGCCAGCAGCTCGCAAGGCGGGTACGAGCAGTACTTC. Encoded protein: CASSSQGGYEQYF.

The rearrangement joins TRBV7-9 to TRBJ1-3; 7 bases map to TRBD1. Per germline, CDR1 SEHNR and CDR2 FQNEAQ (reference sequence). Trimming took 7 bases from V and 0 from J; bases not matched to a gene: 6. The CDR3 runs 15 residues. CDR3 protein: CASTRTGASGNTIYF. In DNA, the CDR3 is TGTGCCAGCACCCGGACAGGAGCCTCTGGAAACACCATATATTTT.

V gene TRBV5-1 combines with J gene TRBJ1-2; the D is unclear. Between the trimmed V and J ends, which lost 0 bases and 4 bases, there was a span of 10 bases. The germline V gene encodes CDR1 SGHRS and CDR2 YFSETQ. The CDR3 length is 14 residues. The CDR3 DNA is TGCGCCAGCAGCTTGGTGGAGGGTGGCTATGGCTACACCTTC. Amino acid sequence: CASSLVEGGYGYTF.

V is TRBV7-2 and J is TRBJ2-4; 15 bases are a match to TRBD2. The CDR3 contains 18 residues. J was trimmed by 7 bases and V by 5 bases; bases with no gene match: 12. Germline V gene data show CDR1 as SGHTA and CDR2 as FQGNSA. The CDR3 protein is CASSPQGGLAGGPNIQYF. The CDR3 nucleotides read TGTGCCAGCAGCCCACAAGGAGGACTAGCGGGGGGGCCTAACATTCAGTACTTC.

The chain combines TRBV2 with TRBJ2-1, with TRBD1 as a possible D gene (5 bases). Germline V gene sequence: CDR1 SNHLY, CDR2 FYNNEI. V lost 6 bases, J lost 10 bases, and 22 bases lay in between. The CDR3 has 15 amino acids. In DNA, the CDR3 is TGTGCCAGCAGGAAAGACCATTTGCAGGGCGTAGAGCAGTTCTTC. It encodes CASRKDHLQGVEQFF.

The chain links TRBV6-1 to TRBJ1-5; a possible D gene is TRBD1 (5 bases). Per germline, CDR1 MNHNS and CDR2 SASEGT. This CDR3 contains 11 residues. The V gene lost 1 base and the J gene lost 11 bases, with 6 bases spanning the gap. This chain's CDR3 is CASSEGTTQHF. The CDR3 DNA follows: TGTGCCAGCAGTGAAGGGACAACCCAGCATTTT.

The CDR3 protein is CASSHNRREEKLFF. The DNA of the CDR3 is TGCGCCAGCAGCCACAACAGGAGAGAAGAAAAACTGTTTTTT. The V gene is TRBV4-3, the J gene TRBJ1-4; D might be TRBD1 (5 bases). V was cut by 3 bases and J by 8 bases, with 13 bases left in between. This CDR3 is built from 14 residues. Germline V gene sequence: CDR1 LGHNA, CDR2 YSLEER.

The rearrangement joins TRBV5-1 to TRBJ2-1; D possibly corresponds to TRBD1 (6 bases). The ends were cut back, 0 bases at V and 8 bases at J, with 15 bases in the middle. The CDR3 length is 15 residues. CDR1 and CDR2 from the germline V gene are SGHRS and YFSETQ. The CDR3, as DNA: TGCGCCAGCAGCTTGGATCCACAGGGAGCCGATGAGCAGTTCTTC. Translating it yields CASSLDPQGADEQFF.

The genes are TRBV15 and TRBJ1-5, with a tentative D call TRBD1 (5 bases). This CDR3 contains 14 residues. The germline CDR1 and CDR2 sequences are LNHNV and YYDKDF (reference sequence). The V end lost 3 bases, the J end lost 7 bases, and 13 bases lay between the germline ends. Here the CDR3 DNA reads TGTGCCACCAGCAGTCAATCAGGGAGGCAGCCCCAGCATTTT. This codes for CATSSQSGRQPQHF.

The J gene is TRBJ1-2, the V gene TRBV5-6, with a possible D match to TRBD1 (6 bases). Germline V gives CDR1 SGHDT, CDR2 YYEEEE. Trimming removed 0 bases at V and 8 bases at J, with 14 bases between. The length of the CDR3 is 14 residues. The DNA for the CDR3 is TGTGCCAGCAGCTTGGGGACAGCCGTTGGGGGCTACACCTTC. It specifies CASSLGTAVGGYTF. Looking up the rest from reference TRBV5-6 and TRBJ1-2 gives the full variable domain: DAGVTQSPTHLIKTRGQQVTLRCSPKSGHDTVSWYQQALGQGPQFIFQYYEEEERQRGNFPDRFSGHQFPNYSSELNVNALLLGDSALYLCASSLGTAVGGYTFGSGTRLTVV.

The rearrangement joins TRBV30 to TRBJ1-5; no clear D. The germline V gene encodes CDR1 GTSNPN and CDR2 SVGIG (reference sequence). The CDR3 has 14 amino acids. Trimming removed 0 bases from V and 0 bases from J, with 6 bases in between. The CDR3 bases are TGTGCCTGGAGTGTAACTGATAGCAATCAGCCCCAGCATTTT. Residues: CAWSVTDSNQPQHF.

The CDR3 region has the DNA TGTGCCAGCAGTTTGGGGACAGCTAATTCACCCCTCCACTTT. Protein: CASSLGTANSPLHF. This chain uses TRBV27 with TRBJ1-6; TRBD1 aligns across 7 bases. The CDR3 spans 14 residues. Germline assignment: CDR1 MNHEY and CDR2 SMNVEV (reference sequence). With V trimmed by 3 bases and J by 6 bases, 2 bases remained unmatched.